Each of the 4 T cell receptor beta chains below was sequenced from the same sample in a study of cytomegalovirus exposure and HLA in healthy donors. Profiling relied on immunoSEQ multiplex PCR, and the TCRdb table lists in-frame clones only, not all of them. The sample has about 190,000 clones, approximately 83% seen once; the top ten hold 2.5% to 3%. Sequenced material: PBMCs. Receptors were obtained from a woman aged 18-30 years in good health and CMV-seropositive.

The chain employs TRBV5-1 and TRBJ2-3; 7 bases align to TRBD2. J gave up 1 base and V 4 bases, and 6 bases lay outside the gene matches. Per the germline V gene, CDR1 is SGHRS and CDR2 is YFSETQ. This CDR3 region has 15 residues. Here the CDR3 reads CASSPSSGGTDTQYF. The CDR3 nucleotides read TGCGCCAGCAGCCCCTCCAGCGGGGGCACAGATACGCAGTATTTT.

This chain uses TRBV7-6 with TRBJ2-1; D is unresolved. Germline CDR1 and CDR2: SGHVS and FNYEAQ. There are 14 residues in the CDR3. The V and J ends lost 1 base and 12 bases respectively, with 16 bases between them. The CDR3 spells CASSLVGSPFVQFF. CDR3 nucleotide sequence: TGTGCCAGCAGCTTAGTGGGTAGCCCGTTCGTGCAGTTCTTC. Based on the CDR3 plus reference TRBV7-6 and TRBJ2-1, the full variable domain is GAGVSQSPRYKVTKRGQDVALRCDPISGHVSLYWYRQALGQGPEFLTYFNYEAQQDKSGLPNDRFSAERPEGSISTLTIQRTEQRDSAMYRCASSLVGSPFVQFFGPGTRLTVL.

The rearrangement links TRBV4-1 to TRBJ1-1; D might be TRBD1 (6 bases). This CDR3 is built from 14 residues. Trimming stripped 0 bases from V and 6 bases from J, with 11 bases between. Germline lookup yields CDR1 MGHRA and CDR2 YSYEKL. Here the CDR3 DNA reads TGCGCCAGCAGCCAAGATGAGGGGGGGCCTGAAGCTTTCTTT. Residues: CASSQDEGGPEAFF.

The V and J genes are TRBV10-3 and TRBJ2-1, with 7 nucleotides matching TRBD2. V shed 2 bases and J 4 bases; nucleotides not matched to a gene: 8. The germline V gene has CDR1 ENHRY and CDR2 SYGVKD. The CDR3 runs 16 residues. This chain's CDR3 is CAISELLAVDYNEQFF. DNA for the CDR3: TGTGCCATCAGTGAGCTCCTAGCGGTCGATTACAATGAGCAGTTCTTC.